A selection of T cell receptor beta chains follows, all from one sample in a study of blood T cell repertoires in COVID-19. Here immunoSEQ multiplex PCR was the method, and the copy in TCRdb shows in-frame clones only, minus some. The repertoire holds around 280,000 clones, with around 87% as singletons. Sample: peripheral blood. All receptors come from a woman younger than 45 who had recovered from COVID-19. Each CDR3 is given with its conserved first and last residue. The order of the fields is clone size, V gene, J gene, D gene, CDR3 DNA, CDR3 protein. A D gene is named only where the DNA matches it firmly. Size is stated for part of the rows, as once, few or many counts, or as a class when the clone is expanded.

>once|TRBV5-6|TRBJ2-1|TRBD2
TGTGCCAGCAGTTTAGCGGGGGGACAGTACAATGAGCAGTTCTTC
CASSLAGGQYNEQFF
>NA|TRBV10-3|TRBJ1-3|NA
TGTGCCACCTTCACCCAGGGAGGGGACACCATATATTTT
CATFTQGGDTIYF
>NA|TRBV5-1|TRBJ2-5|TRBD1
TGCGCCAGCAGCCCAAGACAGGGGTACCAAGAGACCCAGTACTTC
CASSPRQGYQETQYF
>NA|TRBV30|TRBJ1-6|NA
TGTGCCTGGAGTGTTGAGTCACCCCTCCACTTT
CAWSVESPLHF
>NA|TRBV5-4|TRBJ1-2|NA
TGTGCCAGCAGCTTTAGAGGGAGCTATGGCTACACCTTC
CASSFRGSYGYTF
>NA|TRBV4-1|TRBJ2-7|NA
TGCGCCAGCAGCCTCGGGGGAACCTACGAGCAGTACTTC
CASSLGGTYEQYF
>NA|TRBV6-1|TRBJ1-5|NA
TGTGCCAGCAGTGAATGGGGGGTTAGCAATCAGCCCCAGCATTTT
CASSEWGVSNQPQHF
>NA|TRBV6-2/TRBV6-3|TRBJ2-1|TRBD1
TGTGCCAGCACCCCCCGGGACAGGCCCGCATACGAGCAGTTCTTC
CASTPRDRPAYEQFF
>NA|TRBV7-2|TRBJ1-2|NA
TGTGCCAGCAGTGGAGAGGGTCCCGGCTACACCTTC
CASSGEGPGYTF
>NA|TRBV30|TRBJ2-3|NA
TGTGCCTGGAGGACTAGTGCAGATACGCAGTATTTT
CAWRTSADTQYF
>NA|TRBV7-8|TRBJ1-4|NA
TGTGCCAGCAGCGAAAGGACGGGGGGGATTTGGGAAAAACTGTTTTTT
CASSERTGGIWEKLFF
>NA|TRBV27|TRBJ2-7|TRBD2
TGTGCCAGCAGTTTCGCGGGAGCCTACGAGCAGTACTTC
CASSFAGAYEQYF
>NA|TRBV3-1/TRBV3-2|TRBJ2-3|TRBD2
TGTGCCAGCAGCAATCTAGCGGGGGGCCCTAGCACAGATACGCAGTATTTT
CASSNLAGGPSTDTQYF
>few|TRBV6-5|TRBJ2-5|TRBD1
TGTGCCACCCAGGAGAGGGGGCGGGAGACCCAGTACTTC
CATQERGRETQYF
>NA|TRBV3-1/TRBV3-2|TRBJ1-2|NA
TGTGCCAGCAGCCAAGATGGGGGCTCTATTGGCTACACCTTC
CASSQDGGSIGYTF
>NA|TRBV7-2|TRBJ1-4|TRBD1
TGTGCCAGCAGCCCGGGACAGGGAGGCGAAAAACTGTTTTTT
CASSPGQGGEKLFF
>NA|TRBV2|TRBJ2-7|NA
TGTGCCAGCAGGGGGCTGGTCAAAGCCTACGAGCAGTACTTC
CASRGLVKAYEQYF
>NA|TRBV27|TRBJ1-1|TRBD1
TGTGCCAGCAGATCGACAGGGGAAGTGCGGGCTTTCTTT
CASRSTGEVRAFF
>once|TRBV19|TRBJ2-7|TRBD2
TGTGCCAGTAGTATATTAGCGGGAGAGACTTACGAGCAGTACTTC
CASSILAGETYEQYF
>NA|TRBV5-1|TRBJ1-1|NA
TGCGCCAGCAGCTCACAGTGGAACACTGAAGCTTTCTTT
CASSSQWNTEAFF
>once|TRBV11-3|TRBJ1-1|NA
TGTGCCAGCAGCCCCGGGGGGGGTAAAGCTTTCTTT
CASSPGGGKAFF
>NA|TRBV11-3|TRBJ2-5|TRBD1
TGTGCCAGCAGCTTACGTGGACAGGGCGGAGAGACCCAGTACTTC
CASSLRGQGGETQYF
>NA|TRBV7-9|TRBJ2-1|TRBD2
TGTGCCAGCAGCTCCTTACTCAGACGGACTAGCGGGAGGAATGAGCAGTTCTTC
CASSSLLRRTSGRNEQFF
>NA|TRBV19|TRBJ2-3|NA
TGTGCCAGTAGTACTAGTCTGGCAGATACGCAGTATTTT
CASSTSLADTQYF
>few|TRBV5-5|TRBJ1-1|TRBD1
TGTGCCAGCAGCTTGGCGGGACAGGAGGACACTGAAGCTTTCTTT
CASSLAGQEDTEAFF
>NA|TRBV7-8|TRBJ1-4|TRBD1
TGTGCCAGCAGCTTAGAGACGGGACAGGGAGGAAAACTGTTTTTT
CASSLETGQGGKLFF
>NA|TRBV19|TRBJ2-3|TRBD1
TGTGCCAGCCAAACTCCGGGACAGGGCACAGATACGCAGTATTTT
CASQTPGQGTDTQYF
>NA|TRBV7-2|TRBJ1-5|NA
TGTGCCAGCAGTCCCAGGGGTTCCGGTTATAGCAATCAGCCCCAGCATTTT
CASSPRGSGYSNQPQHF
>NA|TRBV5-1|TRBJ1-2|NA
TGCGCCAGCAGCTTGGCCTCAGGGGATGGTGGCTACACCTTC
CASSLASGDGGYTF
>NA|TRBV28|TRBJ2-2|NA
TGTGCCAGCAGGAGGGAATCGAGGACCGGGGAGCTGTTTTTT
CASRRESRTGELFF
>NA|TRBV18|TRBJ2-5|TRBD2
TGTGCCAGCTCACGGACTAGCGGGAGGGCCGGGGAGACCCAGTACTTC
CASSRTSGRAGETQYF
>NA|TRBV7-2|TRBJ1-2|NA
TGTGCCAGCACAAGGACACCAACCGATGGCTACACCTTC
CASTRTPTDGYTF
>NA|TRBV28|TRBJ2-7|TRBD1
TGTGCCAGCAGTTTGGGGACAGCCTACGAGCAGTACTTC
CASSLGTAYEQYF
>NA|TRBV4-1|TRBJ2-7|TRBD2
TGCGCCAGCAGCCAAGTGAATCTAGCGGGGAACGAGCAGTACTTC
CASSQVNLAGNEQYF
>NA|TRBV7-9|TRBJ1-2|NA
TGTGCCAGCAGCTTAGATGAGTATGGCTACACCTTC
CASSLDEYGYTF
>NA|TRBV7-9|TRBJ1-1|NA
TGTGCCAGCCTTACAGGGCCCAACACTGAAGCTTTCTTT
CASLTGPNTEAFF
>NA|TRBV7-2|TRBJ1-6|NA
TGTGCCAGCAGCTTAAGGGGCAGGGTCGATTCACCCCTCCACTTT
CASSLRGRVDSPLHF